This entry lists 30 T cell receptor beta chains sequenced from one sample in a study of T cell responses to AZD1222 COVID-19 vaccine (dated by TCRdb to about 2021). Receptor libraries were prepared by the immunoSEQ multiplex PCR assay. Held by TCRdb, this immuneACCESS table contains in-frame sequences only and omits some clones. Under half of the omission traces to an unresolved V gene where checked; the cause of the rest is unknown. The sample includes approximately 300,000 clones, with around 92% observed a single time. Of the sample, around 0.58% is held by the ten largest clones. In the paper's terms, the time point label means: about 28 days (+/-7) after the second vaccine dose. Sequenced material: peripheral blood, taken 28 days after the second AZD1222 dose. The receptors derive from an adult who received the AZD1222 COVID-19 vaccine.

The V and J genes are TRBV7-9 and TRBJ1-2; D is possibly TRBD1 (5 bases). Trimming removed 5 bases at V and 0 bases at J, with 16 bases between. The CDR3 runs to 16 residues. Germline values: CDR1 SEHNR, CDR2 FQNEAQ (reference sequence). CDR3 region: CASSQGGRGANYGYTF. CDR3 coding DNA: TGTGCCAGCAGCCAGGGCGGACGGGGAGCTAACTATGGCTACACCTTC.

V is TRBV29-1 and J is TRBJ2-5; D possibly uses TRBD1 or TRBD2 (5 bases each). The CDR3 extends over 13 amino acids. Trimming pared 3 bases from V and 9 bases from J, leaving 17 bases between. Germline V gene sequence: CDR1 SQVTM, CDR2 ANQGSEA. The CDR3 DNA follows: TGCAGCGTTGATGGGGGTCCGAATAGGCCCCAGTACTTC. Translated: CSVDGGPNRPQYF.

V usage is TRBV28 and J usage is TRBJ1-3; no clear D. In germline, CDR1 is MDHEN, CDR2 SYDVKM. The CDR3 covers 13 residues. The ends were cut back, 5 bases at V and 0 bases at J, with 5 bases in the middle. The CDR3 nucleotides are TGTGCCAGCAGTATGTACTCTGGAAACACCATATATTTT. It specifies CASSMYSGNTIYF.

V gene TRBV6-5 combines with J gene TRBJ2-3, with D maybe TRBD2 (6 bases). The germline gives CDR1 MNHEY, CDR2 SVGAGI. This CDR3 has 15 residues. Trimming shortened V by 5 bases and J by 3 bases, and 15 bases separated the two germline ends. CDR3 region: CASSPLVGGTDTQYF. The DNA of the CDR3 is TGTGCCAGCAGTCCGCTTGTGGGGGGTACAGATACGCAGTATTTT.

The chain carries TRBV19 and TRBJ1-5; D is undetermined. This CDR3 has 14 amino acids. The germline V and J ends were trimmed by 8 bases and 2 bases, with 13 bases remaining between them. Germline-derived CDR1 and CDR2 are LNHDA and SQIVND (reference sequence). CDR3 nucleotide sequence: TGTGCCAGTGCCGTTTCTGGTCGCAATCAGCCCCAGCATTTT. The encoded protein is CASAVSGRNQPQHF.

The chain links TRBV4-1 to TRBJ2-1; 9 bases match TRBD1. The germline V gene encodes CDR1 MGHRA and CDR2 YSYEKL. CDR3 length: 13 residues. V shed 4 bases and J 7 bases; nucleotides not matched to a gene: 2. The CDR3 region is CASSLGTGNEQFF. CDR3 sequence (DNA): TGCGCCAGCAGCCTTGGGACAGGGAATGAGCAGTTCTTC.

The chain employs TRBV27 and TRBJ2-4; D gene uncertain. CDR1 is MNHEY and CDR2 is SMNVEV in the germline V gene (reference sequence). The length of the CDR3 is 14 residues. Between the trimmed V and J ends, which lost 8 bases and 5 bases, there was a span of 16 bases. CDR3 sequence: CASGPQRSENIQYF. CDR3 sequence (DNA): TGTGCCAGCGGACCCCAGAGGAGTGAAAACATTCAGTACTTC.

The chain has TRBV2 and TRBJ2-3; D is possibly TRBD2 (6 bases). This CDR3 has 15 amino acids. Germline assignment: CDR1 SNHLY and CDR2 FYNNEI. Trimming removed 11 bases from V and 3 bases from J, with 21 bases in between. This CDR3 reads CAGLPAEGETDTQYF. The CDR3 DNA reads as TGTGCCGGCCTCCCGGCGGAGGGAGAAACAGATACGCAGTATTTT.

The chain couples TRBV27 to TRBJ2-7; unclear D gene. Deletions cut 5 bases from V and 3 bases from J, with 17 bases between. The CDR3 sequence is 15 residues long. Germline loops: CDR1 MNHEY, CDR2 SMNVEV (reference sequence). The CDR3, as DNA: TGTGCCAGCAGTACCGGTCCGGGTCTCGACTACGAGCAGTACTTC. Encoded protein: CASSTGPGLDYEQYF.

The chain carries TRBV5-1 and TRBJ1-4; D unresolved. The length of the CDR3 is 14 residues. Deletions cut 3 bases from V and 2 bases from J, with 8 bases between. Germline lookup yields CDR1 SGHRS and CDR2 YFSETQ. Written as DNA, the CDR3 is TGCGCCAGCAGCTCAGCAGCCACTAATGAAAAACTGTTTTTT. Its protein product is CASSSAATNEKLFF.

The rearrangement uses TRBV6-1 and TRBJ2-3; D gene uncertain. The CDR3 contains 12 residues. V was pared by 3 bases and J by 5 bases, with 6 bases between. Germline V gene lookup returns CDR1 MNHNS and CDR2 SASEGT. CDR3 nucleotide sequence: TGTGCCAGCAGTGACCTGGGAGATACGCAGTATTTT. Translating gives CASSDLGDTQYF.

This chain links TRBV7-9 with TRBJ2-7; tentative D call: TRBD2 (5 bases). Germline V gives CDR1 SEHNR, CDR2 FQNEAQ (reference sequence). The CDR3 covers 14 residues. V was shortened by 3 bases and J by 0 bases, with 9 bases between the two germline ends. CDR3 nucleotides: TGTGCCAGCAGCTTCACCAGCGGCTCCTACGAGCAGTACTTC. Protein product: CASSFTSGSYEQYF.

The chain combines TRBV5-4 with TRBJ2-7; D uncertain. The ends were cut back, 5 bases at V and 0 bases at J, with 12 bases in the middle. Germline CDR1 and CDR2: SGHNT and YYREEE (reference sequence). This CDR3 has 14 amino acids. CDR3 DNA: TGTGCCAGCAGGCAGGACGGATACTCCTACGAGCAGTACTTC. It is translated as CASRQDGYSYEQYF.

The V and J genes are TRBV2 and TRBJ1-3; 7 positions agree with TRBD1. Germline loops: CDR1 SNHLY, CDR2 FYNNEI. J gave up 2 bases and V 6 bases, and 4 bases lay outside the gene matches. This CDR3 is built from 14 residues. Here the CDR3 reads CASRAGGTGNTIYF. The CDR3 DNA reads TGTGCCAGCAGGGCAGGGGGAACTGGAAACACCATATATTTT.

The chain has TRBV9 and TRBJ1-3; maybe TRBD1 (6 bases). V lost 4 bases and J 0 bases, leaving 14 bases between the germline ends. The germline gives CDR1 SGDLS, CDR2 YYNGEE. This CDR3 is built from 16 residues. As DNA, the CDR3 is TGTGCCAGCAGCCCAGGGGCAGGTTCCTCTGGAAACACCATATATTTT. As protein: CASSPGAGSSGNTIYF.

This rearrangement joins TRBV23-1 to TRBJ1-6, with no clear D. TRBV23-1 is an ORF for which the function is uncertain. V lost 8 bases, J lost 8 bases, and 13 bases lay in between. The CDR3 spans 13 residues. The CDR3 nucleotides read TGCGCCAGCCCTGGGCCCCCGTATTCACCCCTCCACTTT. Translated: CASPGPPYSPLHF.

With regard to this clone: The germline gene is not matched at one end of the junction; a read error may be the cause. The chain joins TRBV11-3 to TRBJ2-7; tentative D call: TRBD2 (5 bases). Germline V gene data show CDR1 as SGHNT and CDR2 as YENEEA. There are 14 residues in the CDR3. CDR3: CASSFEGPSSEQYF. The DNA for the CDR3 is TGTGCCAGCAGCTTCGAGGGTCCCTCCTCCGAGCAGTACTTC.

CDR3 amino acids: CASSPSDRVGYTF. In DNA, the CDR3 is TGTGCCAGCAGTCCCTCCGACAGGGTCGGCTACACCTTC. This chain connects TRBV28 to TRBJ1-2, with 7 bases that match TRBD1. This CDR3 has 13 amino acids. From germline, CDR1 is MDHEN and CDR2 SYDVKM. J was trimmed by 8 bases and V by 5 bases; bases with no gene match: 8.

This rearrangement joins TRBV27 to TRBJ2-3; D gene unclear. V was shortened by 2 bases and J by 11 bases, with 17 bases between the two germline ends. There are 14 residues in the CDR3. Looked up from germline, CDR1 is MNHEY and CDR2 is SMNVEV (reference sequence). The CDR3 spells CASSLGPGLGRQYF. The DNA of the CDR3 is TGTGCCAGCAGTTTAGGGCCAGGCCTTGGAAGGCAGTATTTT.

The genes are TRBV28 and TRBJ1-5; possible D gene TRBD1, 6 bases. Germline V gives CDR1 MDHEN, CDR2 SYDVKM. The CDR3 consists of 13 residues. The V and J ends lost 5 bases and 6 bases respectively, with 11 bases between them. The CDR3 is CASSIRGGQPQHF. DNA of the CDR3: TGTGCCAGCAGTATAAGGGGGGGTCAGCCCCAGCATTTT.

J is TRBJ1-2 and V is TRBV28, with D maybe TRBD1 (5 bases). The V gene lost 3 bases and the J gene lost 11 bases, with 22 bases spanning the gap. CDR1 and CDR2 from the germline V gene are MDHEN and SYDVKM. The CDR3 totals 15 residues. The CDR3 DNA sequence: TGTGCCAGCAGTTTCGCAGGACCAGGGTTTCAGTGGTACACCTTC. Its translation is CASSFAGPGFQWYTF.

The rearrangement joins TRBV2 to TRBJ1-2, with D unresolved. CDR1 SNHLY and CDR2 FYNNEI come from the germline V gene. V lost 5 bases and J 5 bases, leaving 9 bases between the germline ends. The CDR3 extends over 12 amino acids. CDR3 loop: CASSREEYGYTF. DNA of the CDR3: TGTGCCAGCAGTCGGGAAGAGTATGGCTACACCTTC. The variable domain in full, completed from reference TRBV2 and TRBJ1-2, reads EPEVTQTPSHQVTQMGQEVILRCVPISNHLYFYWYRQILGQKVEFLVSFYNNEISEKSEIFDDQFSVERPDGSNFTLKIRSTKLEDSAMYFCASSREEYGYTFGSGTRLTVV.

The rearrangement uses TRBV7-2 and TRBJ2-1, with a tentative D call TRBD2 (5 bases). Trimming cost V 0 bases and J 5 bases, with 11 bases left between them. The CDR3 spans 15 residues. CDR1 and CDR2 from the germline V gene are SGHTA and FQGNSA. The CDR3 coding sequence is TGTGCCAGCAGCTTAGCGGGAGCTGGGAACAATGAGCAGTTCTTC. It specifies CASSLAGAGNNEQFF.

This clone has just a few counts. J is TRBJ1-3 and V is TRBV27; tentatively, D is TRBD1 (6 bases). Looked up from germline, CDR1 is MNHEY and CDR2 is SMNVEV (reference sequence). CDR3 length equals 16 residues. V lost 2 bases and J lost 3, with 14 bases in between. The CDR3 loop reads CASSLKGGPDGNTIYF. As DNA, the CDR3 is TGTGCCAGCAGTTTAAAAGGGGGTCCTGATGGAAACACCATATATTTT.

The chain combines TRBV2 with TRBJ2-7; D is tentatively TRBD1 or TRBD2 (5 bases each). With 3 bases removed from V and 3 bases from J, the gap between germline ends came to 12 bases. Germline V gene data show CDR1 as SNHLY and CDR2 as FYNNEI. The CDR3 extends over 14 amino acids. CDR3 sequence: CASSEWGIRYEQYF. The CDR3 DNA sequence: TGTGCCAGCAGTGAGTGGGGGATACGCTACGAGCAGTACTTC.

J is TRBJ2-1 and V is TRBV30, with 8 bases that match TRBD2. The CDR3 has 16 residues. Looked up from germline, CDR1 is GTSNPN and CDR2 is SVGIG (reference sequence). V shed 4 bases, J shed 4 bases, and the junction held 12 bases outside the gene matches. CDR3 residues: CAWNRKRGLSYNEQFF. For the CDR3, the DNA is TGTGCCTGGAATCGGAAGCGGGGGCTATCATACAATGAGCAGTTCTTC.

The DNA of the CDR3 is TGTGCCAGCAGTTTAAGGAGCGGGGAGGCCTACGAGCAGTACTTC. This encodes CASSLRSGEAYEQYF. This sequence joins TRBV27 and TRBJ2-7, with 7 bases that match TRBD2. This CDR3 is 15 amino acids long. Trimming took 2 bases from V and 2 from J; bases not matched to a gene: 6. CDR1 is MNHEY and CDR2 is SMNVEV in the germline V gene (reference sequence).

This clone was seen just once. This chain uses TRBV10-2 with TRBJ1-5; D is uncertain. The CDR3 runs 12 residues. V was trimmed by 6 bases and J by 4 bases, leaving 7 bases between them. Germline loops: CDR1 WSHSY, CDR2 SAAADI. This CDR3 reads CASRDVNQPQHF. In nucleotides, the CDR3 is TGCGCCAGCAGGGACGTAAATCAGCCCCAGCATTTT.

The DNA for the CDR3 is TGTGCCACCAGCAGAGTGGGACTAGCGGCTAGCACAGATACGCAGTATTTT. This gives the protein CATSRVGLAASTDTQYF. V and J are TRBV15 and TRBJ2-3, with 11 bases fitting TRBD2. Germline lookup yields CDR1 LNHNV and CDR2 YYDKDF (reference sequence). Trimming at V came to 1 base and at J to 0 bases, leaving 3 bases not matched to a gene. The CDR3 is 17 amino acids.

CDR3 nucleotides: TGTGCCAGCAGCCAAGATCCGGGGTCCTACAATGAGCAGTTCTTC. Translating it yields CASSQDPGSYNEQFF. V is TRBV14 and J is TRBJ2-1, with D perhaps matching TRBD2 (5 bases). The CDR3 totals 15 residues. Trimming left V 0 bases short and J 1 base short, with 7 bases between. Germline loops: CDR1 SGHDN, CDR2 FVKESK.